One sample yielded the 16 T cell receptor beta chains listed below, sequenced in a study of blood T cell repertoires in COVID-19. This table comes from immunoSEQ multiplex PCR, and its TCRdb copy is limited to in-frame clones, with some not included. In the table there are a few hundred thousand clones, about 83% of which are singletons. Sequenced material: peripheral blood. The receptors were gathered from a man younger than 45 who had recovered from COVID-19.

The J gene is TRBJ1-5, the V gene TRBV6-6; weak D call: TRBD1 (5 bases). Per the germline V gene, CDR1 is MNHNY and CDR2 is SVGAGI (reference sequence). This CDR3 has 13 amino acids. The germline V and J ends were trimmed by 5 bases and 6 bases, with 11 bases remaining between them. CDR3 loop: CASSRQGGQPQHF. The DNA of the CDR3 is TGTGCCAGCAGTCGGCAGGGCGGTCAGCCCCAGCATTTT.

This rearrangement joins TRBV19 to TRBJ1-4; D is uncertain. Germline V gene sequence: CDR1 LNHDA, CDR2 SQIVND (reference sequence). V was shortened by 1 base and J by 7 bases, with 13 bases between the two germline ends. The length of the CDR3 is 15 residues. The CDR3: CASSIASRSGEKLFF. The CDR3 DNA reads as TGTGCCAGTAGTATAGCCTCCCGCTCGGGTGAAAAACTGTTTTTT.

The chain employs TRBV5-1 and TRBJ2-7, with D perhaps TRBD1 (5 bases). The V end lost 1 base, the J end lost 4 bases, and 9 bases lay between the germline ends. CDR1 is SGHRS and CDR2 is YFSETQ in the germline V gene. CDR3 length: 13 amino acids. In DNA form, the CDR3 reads TGCGCCAGCAGCTTGACCCCAGGGTACGAGCAGTACGTC. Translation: CASSLTPGYEQYV.

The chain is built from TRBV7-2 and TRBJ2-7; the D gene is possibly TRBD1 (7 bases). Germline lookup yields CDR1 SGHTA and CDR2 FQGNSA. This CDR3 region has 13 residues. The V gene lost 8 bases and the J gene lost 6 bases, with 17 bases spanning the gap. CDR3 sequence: CASAEQGRSEQYV. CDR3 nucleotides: TGTGCCAGCGCTGAACAGGGGAGGTCCGAGCAGTACGTC.

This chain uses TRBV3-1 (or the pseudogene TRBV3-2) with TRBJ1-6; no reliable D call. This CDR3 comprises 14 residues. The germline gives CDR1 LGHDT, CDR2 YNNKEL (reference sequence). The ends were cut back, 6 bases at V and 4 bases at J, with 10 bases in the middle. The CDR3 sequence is CASRLGRYNSPLHF. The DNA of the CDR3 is TGTGCCAGCAGACTAGGTCGGTATAATTCACCCCTCCACTTT.

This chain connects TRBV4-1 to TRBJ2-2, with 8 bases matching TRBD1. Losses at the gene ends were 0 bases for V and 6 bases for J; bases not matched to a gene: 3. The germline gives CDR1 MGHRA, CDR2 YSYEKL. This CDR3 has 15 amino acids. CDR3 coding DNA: TGCGCCAGCAGCCAAGATCAGGGGGCGCCCGGGGAGCTGTTTTTT. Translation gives CASSQDQGAPGELFF.

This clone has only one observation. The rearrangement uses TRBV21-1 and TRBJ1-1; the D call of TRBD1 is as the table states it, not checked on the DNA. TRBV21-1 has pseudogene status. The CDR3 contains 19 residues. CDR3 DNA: TGTGCCAGCAGCAAAGCTAACTACAGGAGTGGGTCTTGGAACACTGAAGCTTTCTTT. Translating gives CASSKANYRSGSWNTEAFF.

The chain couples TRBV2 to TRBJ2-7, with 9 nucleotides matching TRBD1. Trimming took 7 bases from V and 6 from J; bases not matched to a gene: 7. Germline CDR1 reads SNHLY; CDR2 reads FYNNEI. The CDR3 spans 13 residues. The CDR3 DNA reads TGTGCCAGCACCCGGACAGGGGTTGCCGAGCAGTACTTC. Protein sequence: CASTRTGVAEQYF.

CDR3 sequence: CASSMRGKNGYTF. For the CDR3, the DNA is TGTGCCAGTAGTATGAGGGGGAAGAATGGCTACACCTTC. The chain uses TRBV19 and TRBJ1-2, with a weak D call TRBD1 (6 bases). Trimming left V 3 bases short and J 6 bases short, with 11 bases between. The CDR3 is 13 amino acids. From germline, CDR1 is LNHDA and CDR2 SQIVND (reference sequence).

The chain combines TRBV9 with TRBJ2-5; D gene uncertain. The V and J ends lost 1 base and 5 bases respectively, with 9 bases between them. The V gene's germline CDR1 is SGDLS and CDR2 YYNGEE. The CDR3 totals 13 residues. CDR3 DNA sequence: TGTGCCAGCAGCGTATCGGAGTTGGAGACCCAGTACTTC. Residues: CASSVSELETQYF. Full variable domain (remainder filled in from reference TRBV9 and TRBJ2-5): DSGVTQTPKHLITATGQRVTLRCSPRSGDLSVYWYQQSLDQGLQFLIQYYNGEERAKGNILERFSAQQFPDLHSELNLSSLELGDSALYFCASSVSELETQYFGPGTRLLVL.

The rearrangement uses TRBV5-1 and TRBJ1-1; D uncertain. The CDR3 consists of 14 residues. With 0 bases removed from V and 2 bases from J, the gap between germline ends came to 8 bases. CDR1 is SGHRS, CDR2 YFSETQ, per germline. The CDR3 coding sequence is TGCGCCAGCAGCTTGGGGCAGGTTAACACTGAAGCTTTCTTT. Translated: CASSLGQVNTEAFF. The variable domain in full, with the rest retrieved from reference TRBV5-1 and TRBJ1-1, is KAGVTQTPRYLIKTRGQQVTLSCSPISGHRSVSWYQQTPGQGLQFLFEYFSETQRNKGNFPGRFSGRQFSNSRSEMNVSTLELGDSALYLCASSLGQVNTEAFFGQGTRLTVV.

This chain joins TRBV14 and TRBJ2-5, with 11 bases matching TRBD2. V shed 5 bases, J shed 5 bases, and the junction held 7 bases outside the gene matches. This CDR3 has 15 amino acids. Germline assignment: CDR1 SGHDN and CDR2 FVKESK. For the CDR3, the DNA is TGTGCCAGCAGCGAGATAGCGGGGGGGCGTGAGACCCAGTACTTC. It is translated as CASSEIAGGRETQYF.

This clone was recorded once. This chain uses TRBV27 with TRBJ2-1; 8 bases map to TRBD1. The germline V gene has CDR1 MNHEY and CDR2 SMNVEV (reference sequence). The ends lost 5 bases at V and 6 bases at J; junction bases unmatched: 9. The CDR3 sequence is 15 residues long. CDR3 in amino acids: CASSTMTGVLNEQFF. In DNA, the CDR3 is TGTGCCAGCAGTACTATGACAGGGGTCCTCAATGAGCAGTTCTTC.

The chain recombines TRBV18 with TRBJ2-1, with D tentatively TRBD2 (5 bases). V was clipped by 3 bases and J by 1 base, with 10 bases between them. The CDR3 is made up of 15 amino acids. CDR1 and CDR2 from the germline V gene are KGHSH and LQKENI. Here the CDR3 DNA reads TGTGCCAGCTCACCCGACTACGGGTCCTACAATGAGCAGTTCTTC. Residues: CASSPDYGSYNEQFF.

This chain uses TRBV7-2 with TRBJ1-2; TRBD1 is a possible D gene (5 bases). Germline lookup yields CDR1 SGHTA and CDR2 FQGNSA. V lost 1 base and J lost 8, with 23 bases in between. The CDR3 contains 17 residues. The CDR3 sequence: CASSLGVFPVGGFGYTF. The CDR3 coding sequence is TGTGCCAGCAGCTTAGGAGTTTTCCCCGTCGGGGGTTTCGGCTACACCTTC.

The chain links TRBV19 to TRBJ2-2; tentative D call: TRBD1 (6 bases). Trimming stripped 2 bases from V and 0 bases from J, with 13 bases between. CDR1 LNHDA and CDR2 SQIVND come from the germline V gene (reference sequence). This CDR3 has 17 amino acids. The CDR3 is CASSIRGGTTNTGELFF. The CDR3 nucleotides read TGTGCCAGTAGTATAAGAGGGGGAACAACGAACACCGGGGAGCTGTTTTTT.